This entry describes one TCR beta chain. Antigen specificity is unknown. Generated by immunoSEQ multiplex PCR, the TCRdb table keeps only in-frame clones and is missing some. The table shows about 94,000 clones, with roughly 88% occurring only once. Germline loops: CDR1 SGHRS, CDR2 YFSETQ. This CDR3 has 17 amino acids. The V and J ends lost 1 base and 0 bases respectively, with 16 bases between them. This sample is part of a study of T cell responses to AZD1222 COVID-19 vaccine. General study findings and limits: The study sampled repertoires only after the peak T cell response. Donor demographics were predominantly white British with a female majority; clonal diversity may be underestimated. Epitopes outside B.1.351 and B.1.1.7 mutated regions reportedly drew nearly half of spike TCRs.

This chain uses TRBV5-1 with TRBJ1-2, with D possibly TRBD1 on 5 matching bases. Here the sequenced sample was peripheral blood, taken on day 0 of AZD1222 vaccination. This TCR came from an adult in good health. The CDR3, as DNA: TGCGCCAGCAGCTTGCGCCCGCTGACAGATACTAACTATGGCTACACCTTC. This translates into CASSLRPLTDTNYGYTF.